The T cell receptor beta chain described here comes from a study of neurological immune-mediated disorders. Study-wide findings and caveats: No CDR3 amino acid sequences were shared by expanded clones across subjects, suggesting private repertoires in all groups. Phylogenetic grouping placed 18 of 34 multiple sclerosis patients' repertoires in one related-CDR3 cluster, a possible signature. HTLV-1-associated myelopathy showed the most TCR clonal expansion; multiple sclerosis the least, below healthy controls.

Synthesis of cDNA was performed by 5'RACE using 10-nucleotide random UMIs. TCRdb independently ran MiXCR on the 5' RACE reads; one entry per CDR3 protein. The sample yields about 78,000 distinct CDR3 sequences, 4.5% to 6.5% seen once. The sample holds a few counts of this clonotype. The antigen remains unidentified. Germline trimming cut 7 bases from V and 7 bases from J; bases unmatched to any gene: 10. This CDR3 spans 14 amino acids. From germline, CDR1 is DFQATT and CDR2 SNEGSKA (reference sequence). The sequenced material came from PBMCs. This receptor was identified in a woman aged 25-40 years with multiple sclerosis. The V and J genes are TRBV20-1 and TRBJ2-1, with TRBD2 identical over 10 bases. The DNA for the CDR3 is TGCAGTGTAGGGAGCGGGAGGGCCCTTAATGAGCAGTTCTTC. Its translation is CSVGSGRALNEQFF.